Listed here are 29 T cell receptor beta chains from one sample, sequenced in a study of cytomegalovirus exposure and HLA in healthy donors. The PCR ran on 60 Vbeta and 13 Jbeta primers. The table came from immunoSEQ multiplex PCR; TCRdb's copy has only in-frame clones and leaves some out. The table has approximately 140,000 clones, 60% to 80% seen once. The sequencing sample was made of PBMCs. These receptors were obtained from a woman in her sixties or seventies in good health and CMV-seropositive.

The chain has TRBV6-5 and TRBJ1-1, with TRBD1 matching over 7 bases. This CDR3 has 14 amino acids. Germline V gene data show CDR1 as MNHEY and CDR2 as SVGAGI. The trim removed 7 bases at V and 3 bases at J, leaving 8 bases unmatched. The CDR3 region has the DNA TGTGCCAGCACGACCGACAGGGACTACACTGAAGCTTTCTTT. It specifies CASTTDRDYTEAFF.

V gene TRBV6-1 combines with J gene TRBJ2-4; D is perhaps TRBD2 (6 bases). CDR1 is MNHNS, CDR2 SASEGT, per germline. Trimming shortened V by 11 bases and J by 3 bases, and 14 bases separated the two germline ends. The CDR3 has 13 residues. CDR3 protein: CAPSGTVKNIQYF. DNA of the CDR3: TGTGCCCCCTCAGGGACTGTCAAAAACATTCAGTACTTC.

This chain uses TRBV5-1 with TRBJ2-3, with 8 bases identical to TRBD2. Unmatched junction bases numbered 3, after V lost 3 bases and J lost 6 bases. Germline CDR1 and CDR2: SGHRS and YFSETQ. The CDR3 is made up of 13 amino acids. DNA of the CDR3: TGCGCCAGCAGCTCGGGGGGGGCTGATACGCAGTATTTT. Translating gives CASSSGGADTQYF.

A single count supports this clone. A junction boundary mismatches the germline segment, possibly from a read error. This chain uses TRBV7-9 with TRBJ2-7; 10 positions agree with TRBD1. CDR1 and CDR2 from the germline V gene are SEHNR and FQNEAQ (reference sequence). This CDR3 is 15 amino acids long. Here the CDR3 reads CSSSYGTGASYEQYF. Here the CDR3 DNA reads TGTTCCAGCAGTTACGGGACAGGGGCCTCCTACGAGCAGTACTTC.

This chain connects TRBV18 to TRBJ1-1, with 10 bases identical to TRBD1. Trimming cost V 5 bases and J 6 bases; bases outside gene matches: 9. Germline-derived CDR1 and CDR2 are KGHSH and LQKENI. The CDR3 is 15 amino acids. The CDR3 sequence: CASSAGTGVRPEAFF. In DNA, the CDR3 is TGTGCCAGCTCAGCCGGGACAGGGGTACGACCTGAAGCTTTCTTT.

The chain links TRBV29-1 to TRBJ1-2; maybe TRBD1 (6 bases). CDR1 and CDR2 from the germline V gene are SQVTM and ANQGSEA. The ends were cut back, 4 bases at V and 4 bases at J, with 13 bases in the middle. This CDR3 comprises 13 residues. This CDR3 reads CSVAEGGGYGYTF. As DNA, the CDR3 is TGCAGCGTTGCCGAGGGAGGGGGCTATGGCTACACCTTC.

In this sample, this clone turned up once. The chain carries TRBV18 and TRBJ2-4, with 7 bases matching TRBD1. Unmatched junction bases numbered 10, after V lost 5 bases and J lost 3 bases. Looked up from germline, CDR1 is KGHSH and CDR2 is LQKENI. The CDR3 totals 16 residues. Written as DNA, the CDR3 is TGTGCCAGCTCAACAGACAGGGTAGGAGGCAAAAACATTCAGTACTTC. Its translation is CASSTDRVGGKNIQYF.

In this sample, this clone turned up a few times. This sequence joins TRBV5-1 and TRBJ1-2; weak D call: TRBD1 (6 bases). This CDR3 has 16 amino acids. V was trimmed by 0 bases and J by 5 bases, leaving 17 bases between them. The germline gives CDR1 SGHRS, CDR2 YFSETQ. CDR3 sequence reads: CASSLAPGGGSYGYTF. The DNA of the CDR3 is TGCGCCAGCAGCTTGGCTCCTGGGGGCGGATCGTATGGCTACACCTTC.

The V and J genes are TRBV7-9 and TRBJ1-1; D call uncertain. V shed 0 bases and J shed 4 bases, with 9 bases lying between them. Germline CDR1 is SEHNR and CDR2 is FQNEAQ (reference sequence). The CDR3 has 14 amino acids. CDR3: CASSLAVSGTEAFF. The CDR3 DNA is TGTGCCAGCAGCTTAGCGGTCTCGGGCACTGAAGCTTTCTTT.

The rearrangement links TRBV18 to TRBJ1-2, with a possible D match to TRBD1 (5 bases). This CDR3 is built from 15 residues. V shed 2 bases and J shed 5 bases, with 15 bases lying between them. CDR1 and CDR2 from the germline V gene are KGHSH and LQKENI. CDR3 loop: CASSPATVPSYGYTF. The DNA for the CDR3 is TGTGCCAGCTCACCAGCGACAGTACCATCTTATGGCTACACCTTC.

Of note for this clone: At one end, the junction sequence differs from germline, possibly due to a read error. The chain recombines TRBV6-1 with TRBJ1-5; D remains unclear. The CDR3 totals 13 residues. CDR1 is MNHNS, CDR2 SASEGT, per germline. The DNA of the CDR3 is TGTGCCAGCAGTGATTATAGCCATCAGCCCCAGCATTTT. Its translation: CASSDYSHQPQHF.

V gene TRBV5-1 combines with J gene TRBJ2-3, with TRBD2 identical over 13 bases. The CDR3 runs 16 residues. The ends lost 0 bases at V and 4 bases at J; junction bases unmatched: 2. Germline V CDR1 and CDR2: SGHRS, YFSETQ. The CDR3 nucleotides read TGCGCCAGCAGCTTGGGCGGGACTAGCGGGGCAGATACGCAGTATTTT. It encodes CASSLGGTSGADTQYF.

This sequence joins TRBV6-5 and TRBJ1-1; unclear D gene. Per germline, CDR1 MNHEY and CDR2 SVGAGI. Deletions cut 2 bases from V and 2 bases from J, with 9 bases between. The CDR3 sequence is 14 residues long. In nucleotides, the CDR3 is TGTGCCAGCAGTTACGTGCACTCTAACACTGAAGCTTTCTTT. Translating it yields CASSYVHSNTEAFF.

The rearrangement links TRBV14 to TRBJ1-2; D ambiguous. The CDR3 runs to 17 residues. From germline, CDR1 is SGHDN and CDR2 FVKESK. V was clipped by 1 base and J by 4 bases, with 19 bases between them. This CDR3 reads CASSQGGQWGNSYGYTF. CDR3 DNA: TGTGCCAGCAGCCAAGGAGGGCAGTGGGGAAACTCCTATGGCTACACCTTC.

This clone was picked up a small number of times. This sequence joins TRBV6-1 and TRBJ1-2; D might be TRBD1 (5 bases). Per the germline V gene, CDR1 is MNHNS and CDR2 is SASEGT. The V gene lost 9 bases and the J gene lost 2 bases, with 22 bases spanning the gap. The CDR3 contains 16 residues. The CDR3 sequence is CASREQAAPLNYGYTF. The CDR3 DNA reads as TGTGCCAGTAGAGAACAGGCAGCTCCCTTAAACTATGGCTACACCTTC.

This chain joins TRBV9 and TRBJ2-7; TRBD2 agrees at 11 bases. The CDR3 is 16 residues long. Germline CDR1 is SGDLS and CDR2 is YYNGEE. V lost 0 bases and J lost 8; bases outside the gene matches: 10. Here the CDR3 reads CASSVGSGGAVVQQYF. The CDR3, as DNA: TGTGCCAGCAGCGTAGGTAGCGGGGGGGCAGTGGTGCAGCAGTACTTC.

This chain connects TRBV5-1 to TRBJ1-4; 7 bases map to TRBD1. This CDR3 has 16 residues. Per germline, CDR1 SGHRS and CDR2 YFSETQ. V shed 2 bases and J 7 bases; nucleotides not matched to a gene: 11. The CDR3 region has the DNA TGCGCCAGCAGCTTTGAGCGACAGGGCGGATTTGAAAAACTGTTTTTT. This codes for CASSFERQGGFEKLFF.

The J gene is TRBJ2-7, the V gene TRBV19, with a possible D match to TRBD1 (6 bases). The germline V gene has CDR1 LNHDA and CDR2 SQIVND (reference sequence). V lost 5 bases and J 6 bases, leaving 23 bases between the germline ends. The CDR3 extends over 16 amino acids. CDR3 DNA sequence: TGTGCCAGTAGTCCTACCGATCAGGGGTTTGTAGCCGAGCAGTACTTC. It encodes CASSPTDQGFVAEQYF.

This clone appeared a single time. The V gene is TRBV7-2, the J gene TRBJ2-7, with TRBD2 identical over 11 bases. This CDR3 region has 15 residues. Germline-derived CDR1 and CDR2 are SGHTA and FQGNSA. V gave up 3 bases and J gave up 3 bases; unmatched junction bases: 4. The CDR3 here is CASSFRLAGNYEQYF. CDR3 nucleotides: TGTGCCAGCAGCTTCCGACTAGCGGGGAACTACGAGCAGTACTTC.

CDR3 loop: CASTEGLAGLYEQYF. CDR3 bases: TGTGCCAGCACTGAGGGACTAGCGGGACTCTACGAGCAGTACTTC. V usage is TRBV6-5 and J usage is TRBJ2-7, with 13 positions matching TRBD2. The CDR3 length is 15 residues. Germline V gene sequence: CDR1 MNHEY, CDR2 SVGAGI. The V gene end was trimmed by 7 bases and the J gene end by 3 bases; junction bases not matched to a gene: 6.

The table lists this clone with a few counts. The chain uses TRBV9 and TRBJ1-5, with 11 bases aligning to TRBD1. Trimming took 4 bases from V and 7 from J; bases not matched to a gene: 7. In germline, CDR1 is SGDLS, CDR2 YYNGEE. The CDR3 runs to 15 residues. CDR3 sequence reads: CASSPGQGAGQPQHF. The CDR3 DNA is TGTGCCAGCAGCCCCGGACAGGGGGCCGGGCAGCCCCAGCATTTT.

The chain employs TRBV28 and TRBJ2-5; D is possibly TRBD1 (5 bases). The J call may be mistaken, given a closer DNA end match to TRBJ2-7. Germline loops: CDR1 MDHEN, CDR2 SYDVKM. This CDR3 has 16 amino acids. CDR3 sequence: CASSLSPRTINTEQYF. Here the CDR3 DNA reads TGTGCCAGCAGTTTATCCCCCCGGACAATCAACACCGAGCAGTACTTC.

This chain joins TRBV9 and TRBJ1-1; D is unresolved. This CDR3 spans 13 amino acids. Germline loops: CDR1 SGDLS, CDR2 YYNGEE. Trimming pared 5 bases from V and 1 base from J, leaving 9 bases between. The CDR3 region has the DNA TGTGCCAGCAGGGAGGAAGGGAACACTGAAGCTTTCTTT. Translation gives CASREEGNTEAFF.

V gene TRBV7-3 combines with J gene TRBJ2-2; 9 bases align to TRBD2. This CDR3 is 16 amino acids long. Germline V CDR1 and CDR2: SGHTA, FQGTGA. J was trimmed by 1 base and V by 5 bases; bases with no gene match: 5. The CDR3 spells CASSPQLAGNTGELFF. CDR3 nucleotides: TGTGCCAGCAGCCCCCAACTAGCGGGGAACACCGGGGAGCTGTTTTTT. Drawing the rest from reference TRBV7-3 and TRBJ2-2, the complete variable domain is GAGVSQTPSNKVTEKGKYVELRCDPISGHTALYWYRQSLGQGPEFLIYFQGTGAADDSGLPNDRFFAVRPEGSVSTLKIQRTERGDSAVYLCASSPQLAGNTGELFFGEGSRLTVL.

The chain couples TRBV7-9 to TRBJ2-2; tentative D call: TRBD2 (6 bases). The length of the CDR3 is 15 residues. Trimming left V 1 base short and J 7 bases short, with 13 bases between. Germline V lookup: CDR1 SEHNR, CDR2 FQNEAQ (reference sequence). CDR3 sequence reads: CASSLEGGADGELFF. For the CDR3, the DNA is TGTGCCAGCAGCTTAGAAGGAGGGGCGGACGGGGAGCTGTTTTTT.

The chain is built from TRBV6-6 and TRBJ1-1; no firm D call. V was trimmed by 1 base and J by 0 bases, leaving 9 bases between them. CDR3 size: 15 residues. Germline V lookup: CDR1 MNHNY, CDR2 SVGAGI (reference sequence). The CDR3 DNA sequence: TGTGCCAGCAGTTACTTTGCGGGAGTGAACACTGAAGCTTTCTTT. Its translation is CASSYFAGVNTEAFF.

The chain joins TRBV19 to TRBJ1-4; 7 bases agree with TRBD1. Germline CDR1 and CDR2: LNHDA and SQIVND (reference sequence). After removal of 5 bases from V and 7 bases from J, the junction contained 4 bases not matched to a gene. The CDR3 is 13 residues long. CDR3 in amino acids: CASSGQGGEKLFF. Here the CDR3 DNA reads TGTGCCAGTAGTGGGCAGGGGGGTGAAAAACTGTTTTTT.

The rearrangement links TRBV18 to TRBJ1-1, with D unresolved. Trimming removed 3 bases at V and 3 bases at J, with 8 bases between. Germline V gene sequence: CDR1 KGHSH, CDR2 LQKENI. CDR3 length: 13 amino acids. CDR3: CASSPMRYTEAFF. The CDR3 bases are TGTGCCAGCTCACCCATGAGGTACACTGAAGCTTTCTTT.

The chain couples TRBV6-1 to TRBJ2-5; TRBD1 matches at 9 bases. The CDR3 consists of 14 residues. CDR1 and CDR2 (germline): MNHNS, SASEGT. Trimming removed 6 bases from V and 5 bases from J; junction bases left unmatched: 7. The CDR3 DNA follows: TGTGCCAGCAGCCCGAGACAGGGGGGGGAGACCCAGTACTTC. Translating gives CASSPRQGGETQYF.